This note documents a single TCR beta chain sequence. Germline V gene data show CDR1 as SGDLS and CDR2 as YYNGEE. The CDR3 extends over 17 amino acids. Trimming took 4 bases from V and 0 from J; bases not matched to a gene: 7. The data derive from a study of blood T cell repertoires in COVID-19. Per the authors' pipeline: Amplification of reference gene primers was used by the study to estimate nucleated cell counts. Clones were read by immunoSEQ multiplex PCR, and TCRdb kept only the in-frame ones, dropping some. The D gene and trimming were derived from the DNA, and the V and J assignments and clone size from that table. The table shows roughly 330,000 clones, with around 84% occurring only once.

The genes are TRBV9 and TRBJ2-2, with 9 bases that match TRBD2. The sequence was collected from a woman younger than 30 who had recovered from COVID-19. Sequencing input: PBMCs or T cells enriched from blood (not recorded which). The CDR3 DNA sequence: TGTGCCAGCAGCACCCAGGGACTAGCAGCGAACACCGGGGAGCTGTTTTTT. Translating it yields CASSTQGLAANTGELFF. Complete variable domain (other parts from reference TRBV9 and TRBJ2-2): DSGVTQTPKHLITATGQRVTLRCSPRSGDLSVYWYQQSLDQGLQFLIQYYNGEERAKGNILERFSAQQFPDLHSELNLSSLELGDSALYFCASSTQGLAANTGELFFGEGSRLTVL.